This is a list of T cell receptor beta chains from one sample in a study of blood T cell repertoires in COVID-19. Some clones are missing from TCRdb's copy, which holds only in-frame ones; the method was immunoSEQ multiplex PCR. Here the sample spans 250,000 to 350,000 clones, about 85% being singletons. The sequenced material came from peripheral blood. The receptors shown here come from a young man with active or convalescent COVID-19. Each CDR3 is given with its conserved first and last residue. A D gene is named only where the DNA matches it firmly. Not all rows give a size; the values are once, few, many and, for expanded clones, a class.

cdr3_nt: TGTGCCAGCAGCTTACAGCGGAGTACCTACGAGCAGTACTTC
cdr3_aa: CASSLQRSTYEQYF
j_call: TRBJ2-7
d_call: NA
v_call: TRBV7-2
clone_size: NA

cdr3_nt: TGTGCCACCGGGACACCAGTCGGCAATCAGCCCCAGCATTTT
cdr3_aa: CATGTPVGNQPQHF
j_call: TRBJ1-5
d_call: NA
v_call: TRBV15
clone_size: NA

cdr3_nt: TGTGCCAGCAGCTTGAGGCCACAGGGTGTCTCTGGGGCCAACGTCCTGACTTTC
cdr3_aa: CASSLRPQGVSGANVLTF
j_call: TRBJ2-6
d_call: NA
v_call: TRBV7-2
clone_size: NA

cdr3_nt: TGTGCCAGCAGTTTAAGGGGGGGCGAGCAGTACTTC
cdr3_aa: CASSLRGGEQYF
j_call: TRBJ2-7
d_call: NA
v_call: TRBV28
clone_size: NA

cdr3_nt: TGTGCCAGCAGCCAGGGACTAGCGGGATTTTACGAGCAGTACTTC
cdr3_aa: CASSQGLAGFYEQYF
j_call: TRBJ2-7
d_call: TRBD2
v_call: TRBV4-2
clone_size: NA

cdr3_nt: TGCGCCAGCAGCTTGTTTACTAGCGGGAGCGTGCAGTACTTC
cdr3_aa: CASSLFTSGSVQYF
j_call: TRBJ2-7
d_call: TRBD2
v_call: TRBV5-1
clone_size: once

cdr3_nt: TGTGCCAGCAGAACTACTAGCGGGCCCGAAGGGGAGCAGTACTTC
cdr3_aa: CASRTTSGPEGEQYF
j_call: TRBJ2-7
d_call: TRBD2
v_call: TRBV6-6
clone_size: NA

cdr3_nt: TGTGCCATCAAGTCGCGGACAAATTCCTACGAGCAGTACTTC
cdr3_aa: CAIKSRTNSYEQYF
j_call: TRBJ2-7
d_call: NA
v_call: TRBV10-3
clone_size: NA

cdr3_nt: TGCAGCGTGGGGGAAGGGGGTGGAAACATTCAGTACTTC
cdr3_aa: CSVGEGGGNIQYF
j_call: TRBJ2-4
d_call: NA
v_call: TRBV29-1
clone_size: NA

cdr3_nt: TGTGCCAGCAGTTTTTCGCAGCGGGACAGGTTCTACGAGCAGTACTTC
cdr3_aa: CASSFSQRDRFYEQYF
j_call: TRBJ2-7
d_call: NA
v_call: TRBV28
clone_size: NA

cdr3_nt: TGCGCCAGCAGCCCGGGACAGGGGTCCTACAATGAGCAGTTCTTC
cdr3_aa: CASSPGQGSYNEQFF
j_call: TRBJ2-1
d_call: TRBD1
v_call: TRBV5-1
clone_size: once

cdr3_nt: TGTGCCAGCAGCTCCCGGGACAGCTATGGCTACACCTTC
cdr3_aa: CASSSRDSYGYTF
j_call: TRBJ1-2
d_call: TRBD1
v_call: TRBV5-6
clone_size: NA

cdr3_nt: TGTGCCAGCAGCTTGGAAGGGAGACAGGGATTGGAGACCCAGTACTTC
cdr3_aa: CASSLEGRQGLETQYF
j_call: TRBJ2-5
d_call: TRBD1
v_call: TRBV5-4
clone_size: NA

cdr3_nt: TGTGCCAGCAGCTTAGACCCAAAATTTTTCCCCCTCCACTTT
cdr3_aa: CASSLDPKFFPLHF
j_call: TRBJ1-6
d_call: NA
v_call: TRBV11-2
clone_size: NA

cdr3_nt: TGTGCCAGCAGCCCAGGGGGGTCCTACGAGCAGTACTTC
cdr3_aa: CASSPGGSYEQYF
j_call: TRBJ2-7
d_call: NA
v_call: TRBV7-9
clone_size: NA